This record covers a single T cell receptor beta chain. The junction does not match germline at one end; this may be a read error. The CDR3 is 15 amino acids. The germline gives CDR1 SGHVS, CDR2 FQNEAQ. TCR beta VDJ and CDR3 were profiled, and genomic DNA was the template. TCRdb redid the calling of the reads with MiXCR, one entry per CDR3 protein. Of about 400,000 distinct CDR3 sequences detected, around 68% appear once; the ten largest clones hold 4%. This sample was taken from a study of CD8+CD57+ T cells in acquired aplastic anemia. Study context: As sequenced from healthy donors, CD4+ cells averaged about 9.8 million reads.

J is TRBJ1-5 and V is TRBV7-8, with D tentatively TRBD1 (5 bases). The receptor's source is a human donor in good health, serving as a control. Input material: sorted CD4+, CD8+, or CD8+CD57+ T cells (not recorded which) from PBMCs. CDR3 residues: CASSLTTGANSPHHF. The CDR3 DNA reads TGTGCCAGCAGCTTAACCACAGGAGCTAACTCACCCCACCATTTT.